This T cell receptor (beta chain) was sequenced in a study of shared clonotypes between healthy human individuals. The wider study: The donor group consisted of a couple of women and three men, aged 18 to 49.

Study-wide points: Across a handful of donors, naive CD4 shared 4.5% to 6%, naive CD8 around 4%, memory CD4 about 2.4%, memory CD8 0.4%. Memory subsets generally showed lower estimated richness than naive subsets. The study drew on few donors, limiting represented genetic and exposure-history diversity.

With 0 bases clipped from V and 7 bases from J, the junction kept 4 bases outside the gene matches. The CDR3 covers 13 residues. Germline loops: CDR1 SGHNT, CDR2 YYREEE (reference sequence). Using immunoSEQ multiplex PCR, the repertoire was profiled, and TCRdb retains in-frame clones only, with some absent. The table has around 2.5 million clones, under 95% seen once. Of note for this clone: Its specificity is not known.

The chain employs TRBV5-4 and TRBJ2-7, with 7 bases aligning to TRBD2. Sequencing was done on a sample of naive CD4+ T cells from PBMCs. Subset described: CD45RA+ positively selected. This receptor was taken from a man between 18 and 35 years old in good health. Some clones in this sample may be carry-over from other donors' samples. The CDR3 sequence: CASSLVFGGEQYF. The CDR3 DNA follows: TGTGCCAGCAGCTTGGTGTTCGGGGGGGAGCAGTACTTC.